The text below deals with one TCR beta chain. This clone occurred once. Its specific antigen is unknown. No per-base quality is available; no much larger clone lies one base away. The CDR3 regions of human TCRbeta chains were analyzed by immunosequencing. On the study's bioinformatics: Repertoire TCRs were matched against a reference library of SARS-CoV-2-specific TCRs generated with the MIRA antigen-specificity platform. Breadth meant the fraction of unique TCRs that were SARS-CoV-2-associated, whereas depth meant the fraction of total T cells that were SARS-CoV-2-associated. Using the MIRA data, every spike-specific TCR was mapped to the spike region that the TCR reacted to and assigned to either a CD4 or a CD8 class. Log10-transformed breadth and depth values were compared by one-way ANOVA with Sidak's multiple comparisons tests. The table was pulled from immuneACCESS by TCRdb, which kept in-frame rearrangements only. Such tables lose some clones; where checked, under half of the loss comes from unresolved V genes, and the rest has no known cause. The D gene and trimming were derived from the DNA, and the V and J assignments and clone size from that table. The sample contains about 120,000 clones, approximately 85% of them found a single time. Around 6.2% of the sample is taken by the ten largest.

The germline V gene gives CDR1 as SGHTA and CDR2 as FQGNSA. Germline trimming amounts to 5 bases on V and 2 bases on J, with 4 as the count of junction bases outside the gene matches. From cysteine to phenylalanine, the CDR3 is 14 amino acids long. Only CDR3 DNA is held: 42 bases, read in frame from base 1. This specimen's time point label, interpreted: baseline before first vaccination. The vaccinee samples were drawn from two UK trials, COV001 and COV002, one of which was a single-blind randomized controlled phase 2/3 trial testing AZD1222 (ChAdOx1 nCoV-19) in healthy adults. For TCRbeta chain sequencing, PBMC samples from trial participants were taken at day 0 and at day 28 after the second dose. The record originates from a study of T cell responses to AZD1222 COVID-19 vaccine (dated by TCRdb to the early 2020s). Turning to the overall study: AZD1222 recipients whose second dose came at about 4 weeks and those whose second dose came at about 12 weeks were combined into one group, since spike-specific TCR depth and breadth did not differ between the two schedules. A total of 233 trial participants underwent TCR sequencing, of whom about 200 received two doses of AZD1222 and 26 received two doses of the MenACWY control vaccine. Trial participants were enrolled by age into subgroups of 18-55, 56-69 and 70-plus years, and 148, 28 and 57 TCR-sequenced participants, respectively, were included in these subgroups.

Overall study outcomes, separate from this receptor: Conclusions about previously exposed vaccinees were limited because only a handful of AZD1222 recipients were SARS-CoV-2 seropositive at baseline. Vaccine-associated CD4 TCRs spanned the whole spike protein, with dominant responses in regions 160-218 and 743-854. Epitopes outside the regions mutated in the B.1.351 and B.1.1.7 variants were reportedly recognized by nearly half of the unique spike-specific TCRs. Because no day 14 peak-response samples were available, the repertoires could be characterized only after the peak T cell response. Participants were mostly white British, with more females than males. The authors suggested clonal diversity may have been underestimated. The 56-69-year group was small, and its depth increase did not reach significance, likely because of low power. Spike-specific TCR breadth and depth rose significantly after two AZD1222 doses compared with day 0 and with MenACWY recipients.

The specimen comprised peripheral blood, sampled on day 0 of AZD1222 vaccination. The TCR was taken from an adult in good health. The sequence joins TRBV7-2 to TRBJ2-5; 8 bases in between match TRBD1. In nucleotides, the sequence is TGTGCCAGCAGCCGTGGACAGGGACAAGAGACCCAGTACTTC. This sequence encodes CASSRGQGQETQYF.